This T cell receptor beta chain was recovered during a study of molecular identifiers for immune sequencing clone quantification. Study results and caveats: In CMV-specific effectors, clones above 20 copies held over 98% of molecules; naive, under 1%. Clone sizes that are highly expanded could be underestimated when identical TCR molecules share a barcode.

V was shortened by 4 bases and J by 7 bases, with 14 bases between the two germline ends. This CDR3 is 14 amino acids long. Bulk TCR libraries used previously described methods and listed TCR primers. TCRdb reanalysed the PCR reads using MiXCR and keeps one entry per CDR3 protein. The sample yields 85,000 to 90,000 distinct CDR3 sequences, around 20% seen once. This clonotype has a count of ten or more. Its specificity is not known. Naive CD8 T cells were FACS-sorted by CD8+CD4-CCR7+CD45RA+ markers. Sequenced input: naive CD8+ T cells from blood, with Jurkat cell RNA spiked in. Subset here: FACS-sorted CD8+CD4-CCR7+CD45RA+ naive T cells. This receptor was identified in a human donor in good health. Some libraries in this study had Jurkat cell RNA spiked in. This rearrangement joins TRBV12-3 or TRBV12-4 to TRBJ1-5; TRBD1 might be the D (5 bases). CDR3 region: CASSWGSLGQPQHF. CDR3 DNA: TGTGCCAGCAGTTGGGGCAGTTTGGGGCAGCCCCAGCATTTT.